Below are 5 T cell receptor beta chains sequenced from a single sample in a study of technical replicates of blood from a few donors. Using immunoSEQ multiplex PCR, the repertoire was profiled, and TCRdb retains in-frame clones only, with some absent. The sample comprises about 71,000 clones, nearly 98% of which are singletons, and approximately 0.21% rests with the top ten. The sample comprised T cells isolated from PBMCs. These TCRs come from a human donor in good health.

This clone was counted a few times. The chain recombines TRBV28 with TRBJ2-3; TRBD1 might be the D (6 bases). Germline-derived CDR1 and CDR2 are MDHEN and SYDVKM. Trimming removed 2 bases at V and 2 bases at J, with 23 bases between. The CDR3 runs 19 residues. The CDR3 reads CASSLRQEGTHTHTDTQYF. The CDR3 coding sequence is TGTGCCAGCAGTTTAAGGCAGGAAGGGACACACACACACACAGATACGCAGTATTTT. The full variable domain, its missing parts supplied by reference TRBV28 and TRBJ2-3, is DVKVTQSSRYLVKRTGEKVFLECVQDMDHENMFWYRQDPGLGLRLIYFSYDVKMKEKGDIPEGYSVSREKKERFSLILESASTNQTSMYLCASSLRQEGTHTHTDTQYFGPGTRLTVL.

V gene TRBV5-6 combines with J gene TRBJ2-3; 8 bases align to TRBD2. The germline CDR1 and CDR2 sequences are SGHDT and YYEEEE. J lost 2 bases, V lost 1 base, and 6 bases had no gene match. The CDR3 totals 16 residues. CDR3 DNA sequence: TGTGCCAGCAGCTTGTTAAGCGGGGGATCCACAGATACGCAGTATTTT. Amino acid sequence: CASSLLSGGSTDTQYF. The full variable domain, completed using reference TRBV5-6 and TRBJ2-3, is DAGVTQSPTHLIKTRGQQVTLRCSPKSGHDTVSWYQQALGQGPQFIFQYYEEEERQRGNFPDRFSGHQFPNYSSELNVNALLLGDSALYLCASSLLSGGSTDTQYFGPGTRLTVL.

The gene calls are TRBV5-4 and TRBJ2-1, with TRBD2 identical over 12 bases. The germline CDR1 and CDR2 sequences are SGHNT and YYREEE (reference sequence). The CDR3 runs 16 residues. The trim removed 4 bases at V and 5 bases at J, leaving 7 bases unmatched. The CDR3 here is CASSVLSSGGDNEQFF. The CDR3 DNA follows: TGTGCCAGCAGCGTACTATCTAGCGGGGGGGACAATGAGCAGTTCTTC.

The J gene is TRBJ1-6, the V gene TRBV27; TRBD1 might be the D (5 bases). V was pared by 2 bases and J by 10 bases, with 24 bases between. Per the germline V gene, CDR1 is MNHEY and CDR2 is SMNVEV (reference sequence). CDR3 size: 18 residues. In DNA form, the CDR3 reads TGTGCCAGCAGTTTACCCCCCGGGCAGGGTCGGTCTCGGTCACCCCTCCACTTT. This sequence encodes CASSLPPGQGRSRSPLHF.

The chain combines TRBV19 with TRBJ2-1; tentatively, D is TRBD2 (5 bases). Between the trimmed V and J ends, which lost 5 bases and 3 bases, there was a span of 14 bases. CDR1 LNHDA and CDR2 SQIVND come from the germline V gene (reference sequence). This CDR3 has 15 residues. The CDR3, as DNA: TGTGCCAGTAGTTCGGAGGCGGTGGACTACAATGAGCAGTTCTTC. Protein: CASSSEAVDYNEQFF.